This TCR beta chain came from a study of human T cells and chemical hapten exposure. Study context: Patients, chiefly female, had alopecia areata, totalis or universalis. Findings and limits, study-wide: TCRs above 1 in 1000 frequency did not change with DPC sensitization. Patch test score tracked positively with PT1 expanded TCR counts.

Unique molecular identifiers were linked by the library to individual cDNA molecules. A single record per CDR3 protein comes from TCRdb applying MiXCR to the RACE reads. The sample lists roughly 200,000 distinct CDR3 sequences, more than 20% seen once, with 2.5% in the top ten. Time point: patch test 3, about 24 weeks after DPC sensitization. As to treatment: therapeutic diphenylcyclopropenone sensitization with weekly scalp DPC. With 3 bases removed from V and 0 bases from J, the gap between germline ends came to 11 bases. CDR1 and CDR2 from the germline V gene are SGHTS and YDEGEE. This CDR3 contains 15 residues. The sample holds a few counts of this clonotype. Its antigen is as yet unknown.

The rearrangement uses TRBV5-8 and TRBJ2-3; D is undetermined. This receptor was taken from a woman aged 40 to 50 with alopecia areata. Some clones in this sample may be carry-over from other donors' samples. The sample in question was whole blood, obtained in connection with sensitization to the hapten diphenylcyclopropenone (DPC). The CDR3 nucleotides read TGTGCCAGCAGCTCTTCGGGCCTTAGCACAGATACGCAGTATTTT. Protein: CASSSSGLSTDTQYF.